One sample yielded the 26 T cell receptor beta chains listed below, sequenced in a study of cytomegalovirus exposure and HLA in healthy donors. The PCR had 60 Vbeta and 13 Jbeta primers. Clones were sequenced by immunoSEQ multiplex PCR, and TCRdb holds only the in-frame ones, with some missing. The data contain approximately 140,000 clones, more than 60% of them singletons. Material: PBMCs. These receptors originate from a woman aged 40-49 years in good health and CMV-seronegative.

This sequence joins TRBV30 and TRBJ2-1; D remains unclear. Trimming removed 0 bases at V and 10 bases at J, with 13 bases between. This CDR3 is built from 13 residues. Germline assignment: CDR1 GTSNPN and CDR2 SVGIG (reference sequence). CDR3 nucleotide sequence: TGTGCCTGGAGTGTATCGTCCCCGTTGGAGCAGTTCTTC. This gives the protein CAWSVSSPLEQFF.

By share, this clone counts as medium-sized. The V and J genes are TRBV6-6 and TRBJ2-1, with a possible D match to TRBD1 (5 bases). Germline V gene lookup returns CDR1 MNHNY and CDR2 SVGAGI (reference sequence). This CDR3 has 13 amino acids. With 4 bases removed from V and 8 bases from J, the gap between germline ends came to 12 bases. CDR3 nucleotide sequence: TGTGCCAGCAGTTCGTTAGGGGCGGATGAGCAGTTCTTC. Its translation is CASSSLGADEQFF.

The gene calls are TRBV7-9 and TRBJ2-1; 7 nucleotides match TRBD1. The CDR3 covers 14 residues. V was pared by 11 bases and J by 2 bases, with 9 bases of the junction left unmatched. Germline V gene sequence: CDR1 SEHNR, CDR2 FQNEAQ (reference sequence). CDR3 in amino acids: CAGDSFLTYNEQFF. The CDR3 nucleotides read TGTGCCGGGGACAGCTTCCTAACCTACAATGAGCAGTTCTTC.

The chain is built from TRBV30 and TRBJ1-6; 7 bases align to TRBD1. Per the germline V gene, CDR1 is GTSNPN and CDR2 is SVGIG (reference sequence). The CDR3 contains 13 residues. V lost 3 bases and J lost 8; bases outside the gene matches: 4. The CDR3 DNA reads TGTGCCTGGAGCACAGGGGTTTATTCACCCCTCCACTTT. This codes for CAWSTGVYSPLHF.

This sequence joins TRBV2 and TRBJ1-6, with D perhaps TRBD1 (5 bases). V was pared by 1 base and J by 7 bases, with 14 bases between. This CDR3 is built from 16 residues. The germline CDR1 and CDR2 sequences are SNHLY and FYNNEI. CDR3 in amino acids: CASSEVQVNRNSPLHF. In DNA form, the CDR3 reads TGTGCCAGCAGTGAAGTACAGGTCAATCGGAATTCACCCCTCCACTTT.

The rearrangement uses TRBV30 and TRBJ2-5; 9 bases map to TRBD1. The DNA end is more similar to TRBJ2-7, so the J call may be wrong. The germline gives CDR1 GTSNPN, CDR2 SVGIG (reference sequence). The CDR3 contains 13 residues. This CDR3 is CAWSRQGGYEQYF. As DNA, the CDR3 is TGTGCCTGGAGTCGACAGGGGGGCTACGAGCAGTACTTC.

The V and J genes are TRBV18 and TRBJ2-5, with TRBD1 as a possible D gene (6 bases). This CDR3 contains 15 residues. Germline assignment: CDR1 KGHSH and CDR2 LQKENI. V gave up 3 bases and J gave up 5 bases, with 16 bases separating them. CDR3 in amino acids: CASSPLQGTGETQYF. CDR3 sequence (DNA): TGTGCCAGCTCACCCTTACAGGGCACGGGGGAGACCCAGTACTTC.

The J gene is TRBJ1-5, the V gene TRBV27; the D is unclear. CDR1 MNHEY and CDR2 SMNVEV come from the germline V gene (reference sequence). The CDR3 is made up of 13 amino acids. The V end lost 6 bases, the J end lost 5 bases, and 11 bases lay between the germline ends. The CDR3 coding sequence is TGTGCCAGCAGGCTTCAGGAAGATCAGCCCCAGCATTTT. As protein: CASRLQEDQPQHF.

The rearrangement joins TRBV12-5 to TRBJ1-1, with no clear D. In germline, CDR1 is LGHNT, CDR2 FRNRAP. The CDR3 has 12 amino acids. Trimming removed 2 bases at V and 7 bases at J, with 8 bases between. The CDR3 protein is CASGLQEGEAFF. The CDR3 DNA reads as TGTGCTAGTGGTTTGCAGGAGGGTGAAGCTTTCTTT.

The J gene is TRBJ2-2, the V gene TRBV27; 15 bases are a match to TRBD2. This CDR3 is built from 18 residues. Germline lookup yields CDR1 MNHEY and CDR2 SMNVEV (reference sequence). J lost 4 bases, V lost 6 bases, and 9 bases had no gene match. CDR3 region: CASRRGLAGGAVTGELFF. CDR3 coding DNA: TGTGCCAGCAGAAGGGGACTAGCGGGAGGCGCGGTCACCGGGGAGCTGTTTTTT.

The rearrangement links TRBV30 to TRBJ1-2, with D possibly TRBD1 on 5 matching bases. The CDR3 extends over 13 amino acids. Germline loops: CDR1 GTSNPN, CDR2 SVGIG (reference sequence). V was pared by 4 bases and J by 2 bases, with 11 bases between. This CDR3 reads CAWKEGRNYGYTF. The CDR3 DNA follows: TGTGCCTGGAAGGAGGGGAGGAACTATGGCTACACCTTC.

The chain recombines TRBV5-4 with TRBJ2-1; 7 bases line up with TRBD2. Germline trimming cut 0 bases from V and 4 bases from J; bases unmatched to any gene: 7. Germline V gives CDR1 SGHNT, CDR2 YYREEE (reference sequence). The CDR3 contains 16 residues. Here the CDR3 reads CASSLGGAGFYNEQFF. CDR3 bases: TGTGCCAGCAGCTTGGGGGGAGCGGGATTTTACAATGAGCAGTTCTTC.

The V gene is TRBV23-1, the J gene TRBJ1-3, with D maybe TRBD1 (5 bases). TRBV23-1 is annotated as an ORF whose role is uncertain. The CDR3 spans 16 residues. The V end lost 6 bases, the J end lost 0 bases, and 15 bases lay between the germline ends. The CDR3 nucleotides read TGCGCCAGCAGCCGCGGCGGGGGTACCTCTGGAAACACCATATATTTT. Its protein product is CASSRGGGTSGNTIYF.

The CDR3 spells CASSFGEYSNQPQHF. In nucleotides, the CDR3 is TGTGCCAGCAGCTTCGGGGAATATAGCAATCAGCCCCAGCATTTT. The chain recombines TRBV5-5 with TRBJ1-5; no clear D gene. The CDR3 runs 15 residues. Deletions cut 2 bases from V and 0 bases from J, with 9 bases between. Germline loops: CDR1 SGHKS, CDR2 YYEKEE (reference sequence). The complete variable domain, with remaining parts taken from reference TRBV5-5 and TRBJ1-5, reads DAGVTQSPTHLIKTRGQQVTLRCSPISGHKSVSWYQQVLGQGPQFIFQYYEKEERGRGNFPDRFSARQFPNYSSELNVNALLLGDSALYLCASSFGEYSNQPQHFGDGTRLSIL.

The chain links TRBV5-8 to TRBJ2-3, with D perhaps TRBD1 (5 bases). Germline lookup yields CDR1 SGHTS and CDR2 YDEGEE. The CDR3 contains 15 residues. Trimming removed 3 bases at V and 4 bases at J, with 15 bases between. The CDR3 here is CASSSGQGHADTQYF. The CDR3 region has the DNA TGTGCCAGCAGCTCGGGTCAGGGTCACGCAGATACGCAGTATTTT.

J is TRBJ1-5 and V is TRBV15, with a possible D match to TRBD1 (6 bases). CDR3 length: 15 residues. Trimming left V 5 bases short and J 2 bases short, with 13 bases between. Germline values: CDR1 LNHNV, CDR2 YYDKDF (reference sequence). DNA for the CDR3: TGTGCCACCAGCGGGGGGGCTGCTGGCAATCAGCCCCAGCATTTT. This codes for CATSGGAAGNQPQHF.

The chain recombines TRBV2 with TRBJ2-7; 7 nucleotides line up with TRBD2. The CDR3 is 13 residues long. V was clipped by 7 bases and J by 9 bases; unmatched bases: 12. Germline V gene sequence: CDR1 SNHLY, CDR2 FYNNEI. The CDR3 region has the DNA TGTGCCAGCATTCCACACGGGGGGAATGGGCAGTACTTC. This encodes CASIPHGGNGQYF.

This sequence joins TRBV28 and TRBJ2-2; possibly TRBD2 for D (6 bases). Trimming pared 1 base from V and 0 bases from J, leaving 12 bases between. This CDR3 has 17 amino acids. Per the germline V gene, CDR1 is MDHEN and CDR2 is SYDVKM. CDR3 nucleotide sequence: TGTGCCAGCAGTTTATTGGGGTTAGCGGCGAACACCGGGGAGCTGTTTTTT. It codes for CASSLLGLAANTGELFF. Combining the CDR3 with reference TRBV28 and TRBJ2-2 gives the whole variable domain DVKVTQSSRYLVKRTGEKVFLECVQDMDHENMFWYRQDPGLGLRLIYFSYDVKMKEKGDIPEGYSVSREKKERFSLILESASTNQTSMYLCASSLLGLAANTGELFFGEGSRLTVL.

The J gene is TRBJ2-2, the V gene TRBV7-3, with 8 nucleotides matching TRBD1. CDR3 size: 15 residues. Germline CDR1 is SGHTA and CDR2 is FQGTGA. V gave up 8 bases and J gave up 4 bases; unmatched junction bases: 9. The CDR3 region is CASRPGQGSTGELFF. The DNA of the CDR3 is TGTGCCAGCCGTCCCGGACAGGGATCCACCGGGGAGCTGTTTTTT. Supplemented by reference TRBV7-3 and TRBJ2-2, the full variable domain reads GAGVSQTPSNKVTEKGKYVELRCDPISGHTALYWYRQSLGQGPEFLIYFQGTGAADDSGLPNDRFFAVRPEGSVSTLKIQRTERGDSAVYLCASRPGQGSTGELFFGEGSRLTVL.

A few counts support this clone. The chain uses TRBV7-2 and TRBJ1-1; the match to TRBD1 covers 7 bases. This CDR3 has 15 residues. Unmatched junction bases numbered 8, after V lost 5 bases and J lost 2 bases. Germline V gives CDR1 SGHTA, CDR2 FQGNSA. CDR3 residues: CASSQTDRVNTEAFF. The CDR3 DNA is TGTGCCAGCAGCCAGACCGACAGGGTAAACACTGAAGCTTTCTTT.

The rearrangement uses TRBV5-6 and TRBJ1-2; 9 bases map to TRBD1. CDR1 SGHDT and CDR2 YYEEEE come from the germline V gene. The CDR3 sequence is 13 residues long. V was pared by 4 bases and J by 11 bases, with 9 bases of the junction left unmatched. The CDR3 bases are TGTGCCAGCAGCGGTACAGGGGGCACGAGTTACACCTTC. This translates into CASSGTGGTSYTF.

V gene TRBV5-8 combines with J gene TRBJ2-7; D gene uncertain. The length of the CDR3 is 12 residues. Germline-derived CDR1 and CDR2 are SGHTS and YDEGEE. Trimming took 6 bases from V and 6 from J, leaving 13 bases between them. CDR3 loop: CASIVLDFEQYF. CDR3 nucleotide sequence: TGTGCCAGCATCGTCCTAGATTTCGAGCAGTACTTC. Based on the CDR3 plus reference TRBV5-8 and TRBJ2-7, the full variable domain is EAGVTQSPTHLIKTRGQQATLRCSPISGHTSVYWYQQALGLGLQFLLWYDEGEERNRGNFPPRFSGRQFPNYSSELNVNALELEDSALYLCASIVLDFEQYFGPGTRLTVT.

The J gene is TRBJ2-5, the V gene TRBV27; D perhaps matches TRBD1 (6 bases). The DNA matches TRBJ2-7 better at its end, which makes the J call doubtful. The CDR3 runs 15 residues. CDR1 and CDR2 from the germline V gene are MNHEY and SMNVEV (reference sequence). The chain's CDR3 is CASSLQGLDLYEQYF. Here the CDR3 DNA reads TGTGCCAGCAGCTTACAGGGCCTTGACCTTTACGAGCAGTACTTC.

This sequence joins TRBV28 and TRBJ2-3; TRBD2 matches 14 bases. CDR3 length equals 19 residues. V lost 4 bases and J lost 6; bases outside the gene matches: 15. In germline, CDR1 is MDHEN, CDR2 SYDVKM. The CDR3 DNA is TGTGCCAGCAGTTCCCTGTTAGACCGACTAGCGGGGGGGCCGGATACGCAGTATTTT. This sequence encodes CASSSLLDRLAGGPDTQYF.

V usage is TRBV27 and J usage is TRBJ2-5; D is unclear. Trimming took off 0 bases at V and 2 bases at J, with 16 bases between the two ends. The CDR3 totals 17 residues. The germline gives CDR1 MNHEY, CDR2 SMNVEV (reference sequence). The CDR3 sequence: CASSLSLVGAPQETQYF. CDR3 nucleotide sequence: TGTGCCAGCAGTTTATCGTTAGTAGGAGCGCCACAAGAGACCCAGTACTTC.

The chain couples TRBV28 to TRBJ1-1; no firm D call. The germline V and J ends were trimmed by 2 bases and 4 bases, with 11 bases remaining between them. The germline gives CDR1 MDHEN, CDR2 SYDVKM. The CDR3 loop spans 14 amino acids. Written as DNA, the CDR3 is TGTGCCAGCAGTTTAGTACAGCAGATCACTGAAGCTTTCTTT. Translating gives CASSLVQQITEAFF.